This T cell receptor (beta chain) was documented in a study of metastatic and nonmetastatic thyroid tumors. Findings and caveats of the study: A significant increase in TCR beta diversity was reportedly seen in malignant thyroid tumors relative to benign nodules, in blood and tumor.

This clone was counted only a few times. The antigen is not known. Germline V lookup: CDR1 SGHAT, CDR2 FQDESV (reference sequence). The CDR3 is 16 amino acids. Trimming took off 4 bases at V and 3 bases at J, with 16 bases between the two ends. Patients underwent thyroid surgery, and none had received any treatment before it. TCRdb reanalyzed the PCR reads with MiXCR. The profile covers 21,000 or so clones, with 9.5% to 12% appearing a single time and more than 25% taken by the ten largest. The chain recombines TRBV11-1 with TRBJ1-5, with unresolved D. What was sequenced was blood. The TCR comes from a female donor with papillary thyroid cancer or a benign thyroid nodule (not recorded which). Some clones in this sample may be carry-over from other donors' samples. CDR3 in DNA: TGTGCCAGCAGCTCAAGGCTATCCCACACCAATCAGCCCCAGCATTTT. Its translation: CASSSRLSHTNQPQHF.